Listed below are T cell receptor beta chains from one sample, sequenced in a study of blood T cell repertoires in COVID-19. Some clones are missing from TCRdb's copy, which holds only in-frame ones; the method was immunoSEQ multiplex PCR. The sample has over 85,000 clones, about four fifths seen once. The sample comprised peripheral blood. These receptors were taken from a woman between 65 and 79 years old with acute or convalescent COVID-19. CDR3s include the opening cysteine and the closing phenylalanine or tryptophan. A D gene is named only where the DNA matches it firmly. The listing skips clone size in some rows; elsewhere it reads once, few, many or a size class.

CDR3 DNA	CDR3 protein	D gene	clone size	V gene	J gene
TGTGCCAGCAGCCTGACAGTGAACACTGAAGCTTTCTTT	CASSLTVNTEAFF	-	-	TRBV6-5	TRBJ1-1
TGTGCCAGCACCCCCACGACAGAGAACACTGAAGCTTTCTTT	CASTPTTENTEAFF	-	-	TRBV5-5	TRBJ1-1
TGTGCCAGCAGTGGAGGACTAGCGGAGGGGGAGACCCAGTACTTC	CASSGGLAEGETQYF	TRBD2	-	TRBV2	TRBJ2-5
TGTGCCAGCAGCTCCTCCGGGACAGGGGATGGCTACACCTTC	CASSSSGTGDGYTF	TRBD1	-	TRBV11-2	TRBJ1-2
TGTGCCAGCAGTGAATGGGACTTCGGAAACACCATATATTTT	CASSEWDFGNTIYF	-	-	TRBV6-1	TRBJ1-3
TGCGCCAGCAGCTTCGTACTTGGGCAGGGGGACATGAACACTGAAGCTTTCTTT	CASSFVLGQGDMNTEAFF	TRBD1	once	TRBV5-1	TRBJ1-1
TGTGCCACCAGCGTGAGCGGGGCGGGAGAGACCCAGTACTTC	CATSVSGAGETQYF	TRBD2	-	TRBV15	TRBJ2-5
TGTGCCAGCAGCGTCCTCGGACGTACAGGGAACACTGAAGCTTTCTTT	CASSVLGRTGNTEAFF	-	-	TRBV9	TRBJ1-1
TGTGCCAGCAGCCAGGCGGGGGGGCGCTCGCAGTATTTT	CASSQAGGRSQYF	TRBD2	-	TRBV14	TRBJ2-3
TGTGCCAGCAGTTACTCATCCAGGGAGGGGTACGAGCAGTACTTC	CASSYSSREGYEQYF	TRBD2	-	TRBV6-6	TRBJ2-7
TGTGCCAGCTCACCTTTGAGCGGGGCCTACAATGAGCAGTTCTTC	CASSPLSGAYNEQFF	TRBD2	-	TRBV18	TRBJ2-1
TGTGCCAGCAGTTACGTGGGACAGGGTGAAGCTTTCTTT	CASSYVGQGEAFF	TRBD1	few	TRBV6-5	TRBJ1-1
TGTGCCAGCAGCTTAGGGGCCAGCGGGGGGGCCCAAGAGACCCAGTACTTC	CASSLGASGGAQETQYF	TRBD2	-	TRBV7-3	TRBJ2-5
TGTGCCAGCAGCCAAGAGGCCACAGGGGAACCACCCCTCCACTTT	CASSQEATGEPPLHF	TRBD1	-	TRBV4-2	TRBJ1-6